This TCR beta chain originates from a study of OX40 agonist ivuxolimab in advanced cancers. The study's findings and limits: The average count of expanded clones was higher among CD8+ T cells than among CD4+.

Points on this clone: Its target is unknown.

Sequencing was performed with immunoSEQ multiplex PCR; in TCRdb, only in-frame clones are kept and a portion is missing. The sample lists roughly 76,000 clones, 70% to 90% occurring once. This CDR3 is built from 15 residues. The germline V gene encodes CDR1 MNHEY and CDR2 SVGAGI. Trimming pared 5 bases from V and 0 bases from J, leaving 14 bases between. Samples of blood were obtained at baseline, on cycle 4 day 1, and on cycle 7 day 1. V is TRBV6-5 and J is TRBJ2-7; D is uncertain. The receptor comes from an adult with an advanced solid tumor such as melanoma, head and neck, liver or kidney cancer. The sequenced sample was CD4+ or CD8+ T cells sorted from blood, obtained in a trial of the OX40 agonist ivuxolimab. CDR3: CASSVSGSSSYEQYF. The CDR3 bases are TGTGCCAGCAGTGTTTCTGGATCCTCCTCCTACGAGCAGTACTTC.